Given below is one TCR beta chain in context. Clones were read by immunoSEQ multiplex PCR, and TCRdb kept only the in-frame ones, dropping some. The data show 200,000 to 250,000 clones, nearly 80% seen once. CDR3 length equals 15 residues. Trimming at V came to 10 bases and at J to 7 bases, leaving 19 bases not matched to a gene. Germline V gene sequence: CDR1 MNHNS, CDR2 SASEGT. This sample was included in a study of cytotoxic CD8 clonotypes in ibrutinib-treated CLL. V is TRBV6-1 and J is TRBJ2-7, with 7 bases aligning to TRBD2. The source material was PBMCs, sampled after 12 months of ibrutinib treatment. This receptor was identified in a human donor with chronic lymphocytic leukemia. The CDR3 loop is CAIWGGVAGDGEQYF. For the CDR3, the DNA is TGTGCCATCTGGGGAGGGGTGGCGGGAGATGGAGAGCAGTACTTC.